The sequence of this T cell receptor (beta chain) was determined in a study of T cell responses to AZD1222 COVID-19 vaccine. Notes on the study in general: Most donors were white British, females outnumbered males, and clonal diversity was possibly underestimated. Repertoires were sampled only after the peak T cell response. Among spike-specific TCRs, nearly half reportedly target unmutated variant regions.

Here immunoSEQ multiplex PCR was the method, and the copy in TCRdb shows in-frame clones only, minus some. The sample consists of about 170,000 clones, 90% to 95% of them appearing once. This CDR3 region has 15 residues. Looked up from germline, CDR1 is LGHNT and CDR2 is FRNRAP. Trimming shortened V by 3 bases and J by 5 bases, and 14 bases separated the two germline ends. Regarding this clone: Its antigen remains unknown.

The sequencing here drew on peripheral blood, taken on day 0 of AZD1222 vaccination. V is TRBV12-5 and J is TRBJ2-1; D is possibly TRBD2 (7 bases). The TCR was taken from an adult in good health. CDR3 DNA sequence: TGTGCTAGTGGTTTAGGGGGGGACGGGGACAATGAGCAGTTCTTC. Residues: CASGLGGDGDNEQFF.